The next 31 T cell receptor beta chains were all read from a single sample in a study of T cells in Graves' hyperthyroidism and ophthalmopathy. Amplified TCR beta CDR3 regions derived from RNA transcripts. The TCR CDR3 first-round RT-PCR relied on the HTBI primer set. Each CDR3 protein is one row after TCRdb ran MiXCR on the multiplex PCR reads. The sample lists about 770,000 distinct CDR3 sequences, around a sixth seen once, with roughly 17% in the top ten. The sequencing sample was made of blood. All receptors come from a woman aged 45-60 years with Graves' hyperthyroidism that later progressed to Graves' ophthalmopathy.

The J gene is TRBJ2-1, the V gene TRBV18; possibly TRBD2 for D (6 bases). Trimming left V 2 bases short and J 1 base short, with 18 bases between. The CDR3 has 18 amino acids. CDR1 KGHSH and CDR2 LQKENI come from the germline V gene. The CDR3 DNA is TGTGCCAGCTCACCATGGATAAGGGTGGCGGGGTCCTACAATGAGCAGTTCTTC. Residues: CASSPWIRVAGSYNEQFF.

V and J are TRBV19 and TRBJ1-4, with a tentative D call TRBD1 (6 bases). This CDR3 has 15 amino acids. In germline, CDR1 is LNHDA, CDR2 SQIVND (reference sequence). V lost 6 bases, J lost 7 bases, and 18 bases lay in between. The CDR3 DNA follows: TGTGCCAGTAGCAGAACCCCAGGGGTCGGTGAAAAACTGTTTTTT. Protein: CASSRTPGVGEKLFF.

This clonotype came up a few times. The chain links TRBV27 to TRBJ1-5; D not certain. CDR3 length: 16 residues. Germline lookup yields CDR1 MNHEY and CDR2 SMNVEV (reference sequence). Trimming cost V 6 bases and J 4 bases, with 19 bases left between them. For the CDR3, the DNA is TGTGCCAGCAGCCCCTTGGACGGTCTAGGTAATCAGCCCCAGCATTTT. The encoded protein is CASSPLDGLGNQPQHF.

Comments on this clonotype: A much bigger clone sits one base away, suggesting this may be a read error. The chain has TRBV3-1 and TRBJ2-4; D remains unclear. The germline V gene encodes CDR1 LGHDT and CDR2 YNNKEL (reference sequence). The CDR3 extends over 19 amino acids. The V gene lost 2 bases and the J gene lost 6 bases, with 26 bases spanning the gap. The CDR3 loop reads CASSQTDLGPGLDANIQYF. Written as DNA, the CDR3 is TGTGCCAGCAGCCAAACCGATCTCGGTCCAGGCTTAGACGCAAACATTCAGTACTTC. Complete variable domain (other parts from reference TRBV3-1 and TRBJ2-4): DTAVSQTPKYLVTQMGNDKSIKCEQNLGHDTMYWYKQDSKKFLKIMFSYNNKELIINETVPNRFSPKSPDKAHLNLHINSLELGDSAVYFCASSQTDLGPGLDANIQYFGAGTRLSVL.

The sample holds many counts of this clonotype. The V gene is TRBV20-1, the J gene TRBJ1-1, with TRBD1 matching over 10 bases. Germline values: CDR1 DFQATT, CDR2 SNEGSKA (reference sequence). The CDR3 contains 13 residues. CDR3 nucleotide sequence: TGCAGAGGGGGACAGGGGACGAACACTGAAGCTTTCTTT. Translation: CRGGQGTNTEAFF.

This chain uses TRBV6-2 or TRBV6-3 with TRBJ2-3, with 9 bases that match TRBD2. The CDR3 totals 15 residues. Germline CDR1 reads MNHEY; CDR2 reads SVGEGT. The V and J ends lost 0 bases and 4 bases, in that order; junction bases with no gene match: 2. The CDR3 loop is CASSYSTSGPDTQYF. Written as DNA, the CDR3 is TGTGCCAGCAGTTACTCGACTAGCGGCCCAGATACGCAGTATTTT.

This clonotype turned up a few times. The chain has TRBV20-1 and TRBJ2-5, with 10 positions matching TRBD2. V shed 0 bases and J 5 bases; nucleotides not matched to a gene: 6. Germline values: CDR1 DFQATT, CDR2 SNEGSKA (reference sequence). CDR3 size: 15 residues. This CDR3 reads CSARDLTSGAETQYF. DNA for the CDR3: TGCAGTGCTAGAGATCTAACTAGCGGGGCGGAGACCCAGTACTTC.

This clonotype showed up just a few times. This chain connects TRBV20-1 to TRBJ2-3; D unclear. Germline CDR1 is DFQATT and CDR2 is SNEGSKA (reference sequence). Trimming left V 1 base short and J 1 base short, with 9 bases between. The CDR3 totals 14 residues. CDR3 protein: CSARAGAGTDTQYF. As DNA, the CDR3 is TGCAGTGCTAGAGCGGGTGCTGGCACAGATACGCAGTATTTT.

In DNA form, the CDR3 reads TGTGCCAGCAGCCGTTCCTCAGGGGTGGGCACAGATACGCAGTATTTT. Translated: CASSRSSGVGTDTQYF. This chain uses TRBV28 with TRBJ2-3; D possibly corresponds to TRBD1 (6 bases). CDR1 and CDR2 from the germline V gene are MDHEN and SYDVKM. The CDR3 is made up of 16 amino acids. Trimming took off 6 bases at V and 1 base at J, with 17 bases between the two ends.

This clonotype turned up a few times. V is TRBV5-1 and J is TRBJ1-4; TRBD1 agrees at 11 bases. This CDR3 has 16 amino acids. Trimming cost V 4 bases and J 7 bases; bases outside gene matches: 9. Germline values: CDR1 SGHRS, CDR2 YFSETQ. The CDR3 DNA reads TGCGCCAGCAGCCAGTCGGACAGGGGGCGAGTTGAAAAACTGTTTTTT. Translating gives CASSQSDRGRVEKLFF.

The sample holds a few counts of this clonotype. The chain combines TRBV5-1 with TRBJ1-2; no firm D call. The germline CDR1 and CDR2 sequences are SGHRS and YFSETQ. Trimming shortened V by 0 bases and J by 6 bases, and 9 bases separated the two germline ends. The length of the CDR3 is 13 residues. CDR3 nucleotides: TGCGCCAGCAGCTTGGGGGTGTCGGATGGCTACACCTTC. Its protein is CASSLGVSDGYTF.

This clonotype came up many times. The V call is TRBV5-1, the J call TRBJ2-1, with 8 bases fitting TRBD1. The CDR3 spans 17 residues. Germline CDR1 reads SGHRS; CDR2 reads YFSETQ. V trimming: 0 bases; J trimming: 6 bases; junction bases outside the gene matches: 11. The CDR3 region has the DNA TGCGCCAGCAGCTTGGGGTCGCGACAGGGGCGCGGCAATGAGCAGTTCTTC. This translates into CASSLGSRQGRGNEQFF. Based on the CDR3 plus reference TRBV5-1 and TRBJ2-1, the full variable domain is KAGVTQTPRYLIKTRGQQVTLSCSPISGHRSVSWYQQTPGQGLQFLFEYFSETQRNKGNFPGRFSGRQFSNSRSEMNVSTLELGDSALYLCASSLGSRQGRGNEQFFGPGTRLTVL.

This clonotype was detected only a few times. The V gene is TRBV2, the J gene TRBJ1-6; D gene unclear. The germline V gene has CDR1 SNHLY and CDR2 FYNNEI. The CDR3 is 13 amino acids. V was trimmed by 5 bases and J by 7 bases, leaving 9 bases between them. CDR3 bases: TGTGCCAGCAGTCCTAGCTTCAATTCACCCCTCCACTTT. Protein: CASSPSFNSPLHF.

There are a few counts of this clonotype. The V and J genes are TRBV12-3 or TRBV12-4 and TRBJ2-1, with a weak D call TRBD2 (6 bases). Trimming took 3 bases from V and 2 from J, leaving 14 bases between them. CDR3 length equals 16 residues. The CDR3 here is CASSFPGGAPYNEQFF. In nucleotides, the CDR3 is TGTGCCAGCAGTTTCCCGGGCGGGGCCCCCTACAATGAGCAGTTCTTC.

This clonotype was seen at least ten times. The rearrangement links TRBV3-1 to TRBJ2-1; TRBD1 might be the D (8 bases). The CDR3 covers 17 residues. V gave up 0 bases and J gave up 8 bases, with 20 bases separating them. Germline CDR1 is LGHDT and CDR2 is YNNKEL (reference sequence). CDR3 DNA: TGTGCCAGCAGCCAAGACGCGGGGGTGGTGGGACAGGATGAGCAGTTCTTC. Translating gives CASSQDAGVVGQDEQFF.

For the CDR3, the DNA is TGTGCCAGCAGCTTTCAGATTGACGAGCAGTACTTC. Its protein is CASSFQIDEQYF. The V call is TRBV7-8, the J call TRBJ2-7; D gene ambiguous. Trimming pared 3 bases from V and 5 bases from J, leaving 8 bases between. The CDR3 loop spans 12 amino acids. CDR1 is SGHVS and CDR2 is FQNEAQ in the germline V gene.

This clonotype was picked up a small number of times. The chain employs TRBV10-3 and TRBJ1-1; D is unclear. V was clipped by 8 bases and J by 5 bases, with 24 bases between them. The germline V gene has CDR1 ENHRY and CDR2 SYGVKD. This CDR3 contains 16 residues. CDR3 region: CAIAKGITGVDTEAFF. CDR3 nucleotide sequence: TGTGCCATCGCGAAGGGTATTACGGGTGTGGATACTGAAGCTTTCTTT.

This clonotype was seen more than once but under ten times. This rearrangement joins TRBV10-3 to TRBJ1-5; the D is unclear. V was cut by 0 bases and J by 4 bases, with 13 bases left in between. This CDR3 comprises 16 residues. The germline V gene encodes CDR1 ENHRY and CDR2 SYGVKD. CDR3 coding DNA: TGTGCCATCAGTGAGTCGGGGTTGGGGAAAAATCAGCCCCAGCATTTT. Protein: CAISESGLGKNQPQHF.

V usage is TRBV12-3 or TRBV12-4 and J usage is TRBJ1-3; D gene unclear. Deletions cut 3 bases from V and 8 bases from J, with 5 bases between. The CDR3 spans 11 residues. In DNA form, the CDR3 reads TGTGCCAGCAGTTTTGCGGACACCATATATTTT. Amino acids: CASSFADTIYF.

This clonotype was seen more than once but under ten times. The chain employs TRBV12-3 or TRBV12-4 and TRBJ1-1, with unresolved D. The CDR3 contains 15 residues. V was clipped by 3 bases and J by 4 bases, with 15 bases between them. The CDR3 region has the DNA TGTGCCAGCAGTTTTGCGCCCATCCAGGTCACTGAAGCTTTCTTT. Amino acids: CASSFAPIQVTEAFF.

This clonotype showed up just a few times. The chain is built from TRBV5-1 and TRBJ2-3, with D possibly called TRBD1 or TRBD2 (6 bases each). V was trimmed by 3 bases and J by 8 bases, leaving 13 bases between them. CDR1 SGHRS and CDR2 YFSETQ come from the germline V gene. This CDR3 region has 13 residues. The CDR3 spells CASSSGDIPTQYF. CDR3 in DNA: TGCGCCAGCAGCTCGGGGGACATACCTACGCAGTATTTT.

The chain carries TRBV15 and TRBJ1-2; 7 bases are a match to TRBD1. This CDR3 comprises 14 residues. The germline gives CDR1 LNHNV, CDR2 YYDKDF (reference sequence). V trimming: 5 bases; J trimming: 3 bases; junction bases outside the gene matches: 6. The CDR3, as DNA: TGTGCCACCAGCGGCTTACAGGGGTACTATGGCTACACCTTC. Protein sequence: CATSGLQGYYGYTF.

This clonotype was counted only a few times. A much larger clone is a single base away; this may be a read error. The V gene is TRBV7-9, the J gene TRBJ2-5; the D gene is possibly TRBD2 (7 bases). The germline CDR1 and CDR2 sequences are SEHNR and FQNEAQ (reference sequence). Trimming stripped 2 bases from V and 9 bases from J, with 16 bases between. The CDR3 sequence is 14 residues long. CDR3 region: CASSLRGGEEAQYF. CDR3 DNA sequence: TGTGCCAGCAGCTTAAGGGGGGGGGAGGAGGCCCAGTACTTC.

This clonotype came up a few times. V usage is TRBV5-1 and J usage is TRBJ2-7, with 10 bases aligning to TRBD2. Per germline, CDR1 SGHRS and CDR2 YFSETQ. With 3 bases clipped from V and 1 base from J, the junction kept 7 bases outside the gene matches. The length of the CDR3 is 16 residues. The CDR3 reads CASSSRTSGGSYEQYF. The CDR3 DNA is TGCGCCAGCAGCTCAAGGACTAGCGGCGGATCCTACGAGCAGTACTTC. The full variable domain, rest sourced from reference TRBV5-1 and TRBJ2-7, is KAGVTQTPRYLIKTRGQQVTLSCSPISGHRSVSWYQQTPGQGLQFLFEYFSETQRNKGNFPGRFSGRQFSNSRSEMNVSTLELGDSALYLCASSSRTSGGSYEQYFGPGTRLTVT.

This clonotype occurred a few times. The gene calls are TRBV20-1 and TRBJ2-7; D might be TRBD2 (6 bases). The CDR3 consists of 13 residues. Germline CDR1 DFQATT, CDR2 SNEGSKA (reference sequence). Trimming removed 5 bases at V and 4 bases at J, with 15 bases between. In nucleotides, the CDR3 is TGCAGTGCTCGGCCCTGGGGGGAGTACGAGCAGTACTTC. Protein product: CSARPWGEYEQYF.

At least ten counts were recorded for this clonotype. This chain links TRBV14 with TRBJ2-1; D is ambiguous. Germline loops: CDR1 SGHDN, CDR2 FVKESK. V was pared by 2 bases and J by 9 bases, with 11 bases between. The CDR3 sequence is 13 residues long. This CDR3 reads CASSQLNDPEQFF. DNA of the CDR3: TGTGCCAGCAGCCAACTTAACGATCCTGAGCAGTTCTTC. Together with reference TRBV14 and TRBJ2-1, the CDR3 gives the full variable domain: EAGVTQFPSHSVIEKGQTVTLRCDPISGHDNLYWYRRVMGKEIKFLLHFVKESKQDESGMPNNRFLAERTGGTYSTLKVQPAELEDSGVYFCASSQLNDPEQFFGPGTRLTVL.

The J gene is TRBJ2-5, the V gene TRBV18, with D tentatively TRBD2 (7 bases). Trimming pared 0 bases from V and 2 bases from J, leaving 13 bases between. Germline CDR1 KGHSH, CDR2 LQKENI. The CDR3 has 16 amino acids. The DNA for the CDR3 is TGTGCCAGCTCACCACCTCGCGGGGGCATACAAGAGACCCAGTACTTC. Protein: CASSPPRGGIQETQYF. Looking up the rest from reference TRBV18 and TRBJ2-5 gives the full variable domain: NAGVMQNPRHLVRRRGQEARLRCSPMKGHSHVYWYRQLPEEGLKFMVYLQKENIIDESGMPKERFSAEFPKEGPSILRIQQVVRGDSAAYFCASSPPRGGIQETQYFGPGTRLLVL.

J is TRBJ2-4 and V is TRBV4-1; D not resolved. Germline CDR1 is MGHRA and CDR2 is YSYEKL. The CDR3 has 13 amino acids. V lost 8 bases to trimming and J lost 5 bases, with 13 bases between them. DNA for the CDR3: TGCGCCAGCGCCGATCTAACAGAAAACATTCAGTACTTC. Residues: CASADLTENIQYF.

This clonotype came up a few times. The chain couples TRBV5-1 to TRBJ2-5; TRBD1 matches at 12 bases. Trimming took 4 bases from V and 6 from J; bases not matched to a gene: 7. Germline V gene lookup returns CDR1 SGHRS and CDR2 YFSETQ. There are 15 residues in the CDR3. This CDR3 reads CASSPTGTGGQTQYF. DNA of the CDR3: TGCGCCAGCAGCCCTACCGGGACAGGGGGCCAGACCCAGTACTTC.

This clonotype has only a few counts. The chain uses TRBV27 and TRBJ1-1; D uncertain. CDR3 length: 14 residues. Germline lookup yields CDR1 MNHEY and CDR2 SMNVEV (reference sequence). Trimming removed 5 bases at V and 2 bases at J, with 12 bases between. CDR3 region: CASSLQDGNTEAFF. CDR3 nucleotides: TGTGCCAGCAGTCTCCAGGACGGAAACACTGAAGCTTTCTTT.

In its sample, this clonotype was seen a few times. CDR3 sequence reads: CSAFRAYEQYF. CDR3 nucleotide sequence: TGCAGTGCGTTCCGGGCCTACGAGCAGTACTTC. The chain recombines TRBV20-1 with TRBJ2-7; no definite D call. Between the trimmed V and J ends, which lost 6 bases and 2 bases, there was a span of 8 bases. The CDR3 length is 11 residues. The germline V gene encodes CDR1 DFQATT and CDR2 SNEGSKA (reference sequence).